The entry below gives a single T cell receptor beta chain sequence along with its context. It has no known antigen specificity. Base-call qualities are not available, and no considerably larger clone is one nucleotide away. This entry belongs to a study of T cell changes during pregnancy in multiple sclerosis (dated by TCRdb to about 2019). Notes on the research overall: The study examined how the T cell repertoire changed over the course of pregnancy in women with multiple sclerosis.

The method behind the library was the immunoSEQ multiplex PCR assay. TCRdb retrieved this table from immuneACCESS and kept in-frame rearrangements only. Not all clones are present; in checked studies, unresolved V genes account for under half, and no reason is known for the remainder. Recorded for this sample are approximately 88,000 clones; 90% to 95% of them occurred a single time. The top ten clonotypes cover 0.85% to 1.3% of the sample. The CDR3 covers 14 residues, taking in both the cysteine and the phenylalanine. The retained sequence is limited to the CDR3, 42 bases, with the frame set at the first base. The germline V gene sets CDR1 to MGHRA and CDR2 to YSYEKL. From V the trimming removes 4 bases and from J it removes 0 bases, while the gene matches leave 2 bases of the junction unaccounted for.

The V gene is TRBV4-1 and the J gene is TRBJ2-7; TRBD1 fits 8 bases in the junction. The source was peripheral blood, collected in the second trimester of pregnancy. This receptor was obtained from a female donor with multiple sclerosis, enrolled in a pregnancy study. For the CDR3, the sequence is CASSLGTGSYEQYF. DNA sequence: TGCGCCAGCAGCCTCGGGACAGGCTCCTACGAGCAGTACTTC.